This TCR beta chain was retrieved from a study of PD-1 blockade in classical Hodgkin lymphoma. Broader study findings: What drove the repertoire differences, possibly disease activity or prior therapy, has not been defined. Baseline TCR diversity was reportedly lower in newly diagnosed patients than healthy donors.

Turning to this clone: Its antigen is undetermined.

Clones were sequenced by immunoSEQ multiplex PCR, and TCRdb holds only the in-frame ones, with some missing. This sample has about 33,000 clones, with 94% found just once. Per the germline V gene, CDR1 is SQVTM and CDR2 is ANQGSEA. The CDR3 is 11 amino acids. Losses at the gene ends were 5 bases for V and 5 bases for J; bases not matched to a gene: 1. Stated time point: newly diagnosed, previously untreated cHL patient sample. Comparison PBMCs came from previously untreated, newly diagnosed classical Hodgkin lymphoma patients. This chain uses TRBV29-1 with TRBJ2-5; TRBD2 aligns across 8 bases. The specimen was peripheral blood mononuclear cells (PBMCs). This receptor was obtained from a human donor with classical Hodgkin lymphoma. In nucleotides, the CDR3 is TGCAGCGTTAGCGGGAGTGAGACCCAGTACTTC. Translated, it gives CSVSGSETQYF.